The 15 T cell receptor beta chains below come from one sample, sequenced in a study of technical replicates of blood from several donors. Produced via immunoSEQ multiplex PCR; TCRdb's table is partial and in-frame only. This table holds roughly 100,000 clones, less than 96% found once. Sample: T cells isolated from PBMCs. These TCRs come from a human donor in good health.

The rearrangement links TRBV19 to TRBJ2-7, with D perhaps TRBD2 (5 bases). V was shortened by 5 bases and J by 5 bases, with 19 bases between the two germline ends. This CDR3 has 15 amino acids. Germline V gives CDR1 LNHDA, CDR2 SQIVND (reference sequence). The CDR3 sequence is CASSPDLALKNEQYF. The CDR3 DNA follows: TGTGCCAGTAGTCCGGATCTAGCCCTTAAAAACGAGCAGTACTTC.

The J gene is TRBJ2-7, the V gene TRBV28, with 7 bases that match TRBD2. CDR1 MDHEN and CDR2 SYDVKM come from the germline V gene. The CDR3 contains 15 residues. Unmatched junction bases numbered 5, after V lost 2 bases and J lost 1 base. CDR3 in DNA: TGTGCCAGCAGTTTACCTTTGGGGGGGTCCTACGAGCAGTACTTC. It encodes CASSLPLGGSYEQYF. The full variable domain, its missing parts supplied by reference TRBV28 and TRBJ2-7, is DVKVTQSSRYLVKRTGEKVFLECVQDMDHENMFWYRQDPGLGLRLIYFSYDVKMKEKGDIPEGYSVSREKKERFSLILESASTNQTSMYLCASSLPLGGSYEQYFGPGTRLTVT.

V gene TRBV6-6 combines with J gene TRBJ1-3, with a weak D call TRBD1 (5 bases). The V end lost 2 bases, the J end lost 2 bases, and 7 bases lay between the germline ends. This CDR3 has 14 amino acids. The germline CDR1 and CDR2 sequences are MNHNY and SVGAGI (reference sequence). The DNA for the CDR3 is TGTGCCAGCAGTTACCCGGACACTGGAAACACCATATATTTT. It specifies CASSYPDTGNTIYF.

The gene calls are TRBV19 and TRBJ2-3; 7 bases align to TRBD1. This CDR3 has 14 amino acids. The trim removed 4 bases at V and 3 bases at J, leaving 4 bases unmatched. The V gene's germline CDR1 is LNHDA and CDR2 SQIVND (reference sequence). The CDR3 region has the DNA TGTGCCAGTAGTAACAGGGGTGGGACAGATACGCAGTATTTT. Translated, it gives CASSNRGGTDTQYF.

The V gene is TRBV5-1, the J gene TRBJ1-4; D is unresolved. The germline CDR1 and CDR2 sequences are SGHRS and YFSETQ. V lost 0 bases and J lost 14, with 14 bases in between. This CDR3 contains 13 residues. The CDR3 sequence is CASSLDSERTLFF. DNA of the CDR3: TGCGCCAGCAGCTTGGACAGTGAACGGACTCTGTTTTTT.

V gene TRBV7-9 combines with J gene TRBJ1-3; D remains unclear. V was trimmed by 7 bases and J by 4 bases, leaving 5 bases between them. CDR3 length: 11 residues. CDR1 and CDR2 (germline): SEHNR, FQNEAQ (reference sequence). This CDR3 reads CASKSGNTIYF. The CDR3 DNA sequence: TGTGCCAGCAAGAGCGGAAACACCATATATTTT.

Notes on this clone: At one boundary the junction diverges from the germline segment, which might be a read error. V gene TRBV7-9 combines with J gene TRBJ2-5, with 8 bases identical to TRBD2. Germline values: CDR1 SEHNR, CDR2 FQNEAQ (reference sequence). This CDR3 is built from 15 residues. CDR3 in amino acids: CASSLVAGLQDTQYF. The CDR3 nucleotides read TGTGCCAGCAGCTTAGTAGCGGGGCTCCAAGATACCCAGTACTTC.

The chain is built from TRBV5-4 and TRBJ1-1, with 8 bases matching TRBD1. This CDR3 comprises 14 residues. V shed 3 bases, J shed 5 bases, and the junction held 6 bases outside the gene matches. Germline-derived CDR1 and CDR2 are SGHNT and YYREEE (reference sequence). CDR3 amino acids: CASSSQGEETEAFF. The CDR3 DNA is TGTGCCAGCAGCTCACAGGGGGAAGAAACTGAAGCTTTCTTT.

V and J are TRBV5-1 and TRBJ2-3; 10 nucleotides match TRBD2. CDR1 and CDR2 from the germline V gene are SGHRS and YFSETQ. This CDR3 has 15 residues. The V gene end was trimmed by 5 bases and the J gene end by 3 bases; junction bases not matched to a gene: 6. The CDR3 bases are TGCGCCAGCAGTGGCACTAGCGGGACGACAGATACGCAGTATTTT. Translating it yields CASSGTSGTTDTQYF.

The CDR3 region is CASSFARSSYEQYF. DNA of the CDR3: TGTGCCAGCAGCTTCGCAAGGAGCTCCTACGAGCAGTACTTC. V usage is TRBV11-3 and J usage is TRBJ2-7; D is undetermined. V was cut by 3 bases and J by 0 bases, with 9 bases left in between. The CDR3 is made up of 14 amino acids. Per germline, CDR1 SGHNT and CDR2 YENEEA.

V usage is TRBV9 and J usage is TRBJ2-7; 7 positions agree with TRBD1. With 3 bases clipped from V and 0 bases from J, the junction kept 3 bases outside the gene matches. The CDR3 length is 14 residues. Germline assignment: CDR1 SGDLS and CDR2 YYNGEE. This CDR3 is CASSAGQVSYEQYF. The CDR3 bases are TGTGCCAGCAGCGCCGGACAGGTCTCCTACGAGCAGTACTTC.

The chain employs TRBV7-8 and TRBJ2-1, with 9 bases aligning to TRBD2. The CDR3 totals 15 residues. J lost 4 bases, V lost 5 bases, and 6 bases had no gene match. Germline V lookup: CDR1 SGHVS, CDR2 FQNEAQ. In nucleotides, the CDR3 is TGTGCCAGCAGCCCTCTAGCGGGATATTACAATGAGCAGTTCTTC. Protein: CASSPLAGYYNEQFF.

This sequence joins TRBV6-1 and TRBJ1-4; TRBD1 is a possible D gene (5 bases). CDR1 MNHNS and CDR2 SASEGT come from the germline V gene. The CDR3 extends over 13 amino acids. The V and J ends lost 5 bases and 3 bases respectively, with 7 bases between them. The CDR3 sequence: CASSRQSNEKLFF. The CDR3 DNA reads as TGTGCCAGCAGTAGACAGTCTAATGAAAAACTGTTTTTT.

The rearrangement uses TRBV10-3 and TRBJ2-5; 7 bases agree with TRBD2. V was pared by 2 bases and J by 5 bases, with 2 bases of the junction left unmatched. The CDR3 is made up of 13 amino acids. The germline V gene encodes CDR1 ENHRY and CDR2 SYGVKD. DNA of the CDR3: TGTGCCATCAGTGAGGGGAGGGGTGAGACCCAGTACTTC. Its protein is CAISEGRGETQYF.

The rearrangement uses TRBV4-3 and TRBJ2-2; TRBD1 matches at 7 bases. The CDR3 runs 16 residues. Trimming took 5 bases from V and 4 from J; bases not matched to a gene: 10. Germline-derived CDR1 and CDR2 are LGHNA and YSLEER. The CDR3 sequence: CASSWGRDSRTGELFF. In DNA, the CDR3 is TGCGCCAGCAGCTGGGGTCGGGACAGCCGCACCGGGGAGCTGTTTTTT.